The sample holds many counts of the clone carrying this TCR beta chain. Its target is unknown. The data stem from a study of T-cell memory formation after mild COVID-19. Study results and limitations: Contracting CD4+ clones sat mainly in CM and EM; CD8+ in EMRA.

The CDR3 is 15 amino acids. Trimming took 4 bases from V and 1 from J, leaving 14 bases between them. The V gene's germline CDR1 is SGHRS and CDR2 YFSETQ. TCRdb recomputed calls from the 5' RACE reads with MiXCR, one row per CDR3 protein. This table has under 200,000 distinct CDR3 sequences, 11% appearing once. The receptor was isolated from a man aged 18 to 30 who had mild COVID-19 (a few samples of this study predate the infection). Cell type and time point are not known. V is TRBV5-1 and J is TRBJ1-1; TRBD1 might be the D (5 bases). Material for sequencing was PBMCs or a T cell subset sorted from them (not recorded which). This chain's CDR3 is CASSDSRGSNTEAFF. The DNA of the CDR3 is TGCGCCAGCAGCGACTCCCGGGGCTCGAACACTGAAGCTTTCTTT. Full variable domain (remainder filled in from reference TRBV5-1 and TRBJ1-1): KAGVTQTPRYLIKTRGQQVTLSCSPISGHRSVSWYQQTPGQGLQFLFEYFSETQRNKGNFPGRFSGRQFSNSRSEMNVSTLELGDSALYLCASSDSRGSNTEAFFGQGTRLTVV.